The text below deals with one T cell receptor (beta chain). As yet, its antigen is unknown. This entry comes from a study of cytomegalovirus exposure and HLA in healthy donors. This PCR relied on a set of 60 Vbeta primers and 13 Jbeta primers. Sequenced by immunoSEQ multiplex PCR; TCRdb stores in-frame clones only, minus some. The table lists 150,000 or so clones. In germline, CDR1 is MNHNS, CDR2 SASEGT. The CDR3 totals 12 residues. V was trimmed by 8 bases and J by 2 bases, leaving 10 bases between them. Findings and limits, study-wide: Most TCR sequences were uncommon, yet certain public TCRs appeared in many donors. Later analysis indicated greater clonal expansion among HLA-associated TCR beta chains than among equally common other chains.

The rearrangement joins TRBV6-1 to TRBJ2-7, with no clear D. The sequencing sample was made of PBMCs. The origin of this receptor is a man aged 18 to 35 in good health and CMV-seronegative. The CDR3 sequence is CASGDYPYEQYF. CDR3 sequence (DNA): TGTGCCAGCGGAGATTATCCCTACGAGCAGTACTTC.